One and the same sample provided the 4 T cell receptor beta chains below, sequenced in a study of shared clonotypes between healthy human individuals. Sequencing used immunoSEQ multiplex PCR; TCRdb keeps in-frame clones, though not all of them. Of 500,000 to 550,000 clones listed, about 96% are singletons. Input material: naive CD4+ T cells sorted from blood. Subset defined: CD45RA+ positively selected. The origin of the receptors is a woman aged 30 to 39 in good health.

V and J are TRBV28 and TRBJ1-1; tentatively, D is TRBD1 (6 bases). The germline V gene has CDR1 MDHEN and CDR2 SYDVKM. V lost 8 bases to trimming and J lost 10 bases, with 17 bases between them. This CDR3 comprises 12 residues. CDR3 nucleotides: TGTGCCAGCGGATCTGGGGGGCGCGTAGCTTTCTTT. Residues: CASGSGGRVAFF.

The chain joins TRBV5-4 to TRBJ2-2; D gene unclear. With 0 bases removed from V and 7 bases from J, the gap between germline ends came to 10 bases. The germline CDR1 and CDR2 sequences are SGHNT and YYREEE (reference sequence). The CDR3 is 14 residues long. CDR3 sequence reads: CASSLGSDSGELFF. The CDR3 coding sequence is TGTGCCAGCAGCTTGGGGTCGGATAGCGGGGAGCTGTTTTTT.

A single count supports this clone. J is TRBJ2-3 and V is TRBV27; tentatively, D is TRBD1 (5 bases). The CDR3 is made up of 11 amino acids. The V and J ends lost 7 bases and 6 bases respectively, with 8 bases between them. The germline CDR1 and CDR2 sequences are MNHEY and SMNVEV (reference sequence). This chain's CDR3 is CASTKGDTQYF. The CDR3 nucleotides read TGTGCCAGCACCAAGGGGGATACGCAGTATTTT.

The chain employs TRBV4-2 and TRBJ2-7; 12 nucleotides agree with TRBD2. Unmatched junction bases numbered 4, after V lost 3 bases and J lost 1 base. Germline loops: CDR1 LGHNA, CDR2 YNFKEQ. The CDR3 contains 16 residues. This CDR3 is CASSQTSGRRSYEQYF. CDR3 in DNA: TGTGCCAGCAGCCAGACTAGCGGGAGAAGGTCCTACGAGCAGTACTTC.